The rows below give T cell receptor beta chains drawn from one sample of a study of blood T cell repertoires in COVID-19. Clones were read by immunoSEQ multiplex PCR, and TCRdb kept only the in-frame ones, dropping some. The table has 450,000 to 600,000 clones, roughly 90% seen once. Material for sequencing was PBMCs or T cells enriched from blood (not recorded which). The receptor set was obtained from a woman under 30 who had recovered from COVID-19. CDR3s include the opening cysteine and the closing phenylalanine or tryptophan. The D gene is left open where the match is weak. Not all rows give a size; the values are once, few, many and, for expanded clones, a class.

j_call d_call v_call clone_size cdr3_nt cdr3_aa
TRBJ2-3 - TRBV5-1 - TGCGCCAGCAGCTTGACAGTAAGTGGCACAGATACGCAGTATTTT CASSLTVSGTDTQYF
TRBJ1-1 - TRBV10-3 - TGTGCCATCAGTGAGTGGCCGGGGGTGAACACTGAAGCTTTCTTT CAISEWPGVNTEAFF
TRBJ2-1 TRBD2 TRBV5-1 once TGCGCCAGCAGCGTTCGGGGGGGCCGAGACAATGAGCAGTTCTTC CASSVRGGRDNEQFF
TRBJ1-1 - TRBV5-1 - TGCGCCAGCAGCTTGGACACCTTGAACACTGAAGCTTTCTTT CASSLDTLNTEAFF
TRBJ2-5 - TRBV28 few TGTGCCAGCGGGGCAGAGACCCAGTACTTC CASGAETQYF
TRBJ2-2 - TRBV27 - TGTGCCAGCAGTCCCGGGACCGGGGAGCTGTTTTTT CASSPGTGELFF
TRBJ2-7 - TRBV2 - TGTGCCAGCAGTGAAAGTCGCGGCGGGGAGCAGTACTTC CASSESRGGEQYF
TRBJ2-7 TRBD1 TRBV5-1 - TGCGCCAGCAGTCCTTTGACAGGGGGTAGCTACGAGCAGTACTTC CASSPLTGGSYEQYF
TRBJ2-3 - TRBV5-1 few TGCGCCAGCAGCTTGGAAGGGCGGGTGGGTCGCACAGATACGCAGTATTTT CASSLEGRVGRTDTQYF
TRBJ2-2 TRBD2 TRBV4-2 - TGTGCCAGCAGCCGACAGTTAGGAGCGGGGGGAAACACCGGGGAGCTGTTTTTT CASSRQLGAGGNTGELFF
TRBJ1-6 - TRBV30 few TGTGCCTGGACGAGTGACCAAGCGCTCCACTTT CAWTSDQALHF
TRBJ1-4 TRBD1 TRBV29-1 once TGCAGCGTTGGGACAGGGCTAAGCGAAAAACTGTTTTTT CSVGTGLSEKLFF
TRBJ2-5 TRBD2 TRBV3-1/TRBV3-2 - TGTGCCAGCAGCCCCCGAGGTAGCGGGGGGGAAGAGACCCAGTACTTC CASSPRGSGGEETQYF
TRBJ1-2 - TRBV30 - TGTGCCTGGAGTGTAGCGCCTAGCTATGGCTACACCTTC CAWSVAPSYGYTF
TRBJ2-1 TRBD2 TRBV5-1 - TGCGCCAGCAGCTTGGAGCGGGGCGAGCAGTTCTTC CASSLERGEQFF
TRBJ2-7 TRBD1 TRBV5-1 few TGCGCCAGCAGGAAAGCAGGGGGTCCCGACGAGCAGTACTTC CASRKAGGPDEQYF
TRBJ2-5 TRBD2 TRBV5-1 - TGCGCCAGCAGCTTGGAAGGTAGCGGGGGCCATCAAGAGACCCAGTACTTC CASSLEGSGGHQETQYF
TRBJ2-1 TRBD2 TRBV7-8 - TGTGCCAGCAGCTTTCTTCGATTGAAGCGGGGTATCTACAATGAGCAGTTCTTC CASSFLRLKRGIYNEQFF
TRBJ1-3 TRBD1 TRBV10-3 - TGTGCCATCAGTCCACAGGGGTACGGAAACACCATATATTTT CAISPQGYGNTIYF
TRBJ2-7 TRBD1 TRBV3-1/TRBV3-2 - TGTGCCAGCAGCCAACCCGGACAGGTCTACGAGCAGTACTTC CASSQPGQVYEQYF
TRBJ2-1 TRBD2 TRBV30 - TGTGCCTGGAGTGAGCAGAGGTTGCGGGGGGGCCGCGCCTACAATGAGCAGTTCTTC CAWSEQRLRGGRAYNEQFF
TRBJ2-2 - TRBV5-1 - TGCGCCAGCAGCTTGGAGGGGGACACCCTCTCCACCGGGGAGCTGTTTTTT CASSLEGDTLSTGELFF
TRBJ1-1 - TRBV10-3 - TGTGCCATCCTCCTCGAAACAGGAAACACTGAAGCTTTCTTT CAILLETGNTEAFF
TRBJ1-5 TRBD1 TRBV30 - TGTGCCTGGAGTGCAGGGGGTAGCAATCAGCCCCAGCATTTT CAWSAGGSNQPQHF
TRBJ2-1 - TRBV5-1 - TGCGCCAGCAGCTTAGCAGGGGGGAGAACCTACAATGAGCAGTTCTTC CASSLAGGRTYNEQFF
TRBJ1-1 - TRBV7-2 - TGTGCCAGCAGCCGCGTCGGGTCCGACGCTTTCTTT CASSRVGSDAFF